Listed here are 27 T cell receptor beta chains from one sample, sequenced in a study of CD8+ T cells in alopecia areata. TCR sequencing used cDNA made by reverse transcription of extracted RNA. Here immunoSEQ multiplex PCR was the method, and the copy in TCRdb shows in-frame clones only, minus some. The sample shows over 100,000 clones, 49% of them seen only once. Specimen: CD8+ T cells sorted from blood, collected at week 0. These receptors all stem from a human donor with alopecia areata.

In this sample, this clone turned up once. The rearrangement uses TRBV5-1 and TRBJ1-5, with a weak D call TRBD1 (6 bases). This CDR3 spans 15 amino acids. V dropped 4 bases and J dropped 6 bases, with 17 bases sitting between them. Looked up from germline, CDR1 is SGHRS and CDR2 is YFSETQ. The CDR3 reads CASSPGHPRLQPQHF. The DNA of the CDR3 is TGCGCCAGCAGCCCGGGACATCCAAGGCTTCAGCCCCAGCATTTT.

The table lists this clone with a few counts. This chain uses TRBV5-1 with TRBJ2-7, with D hard to call. The CDR3 spans 11 residues. Germline assignment: CDR1 SGHRS and CDR2 YFSETQ. With 4 bases removed from V and 1 base from J, the gap between germline ends came to 3 bases. The CDR3: CASSNSYEQYF. The CDR3 nucleotides read TGCGCCAGCAGCAATTCCTACGAGCAGTACTTC.

This clone occurred a few times. The chain has TRBV2 and TRBJ2-1; no clear D. Germline V gene lookup returns CDR1 SNHLY and CDR2 FYNNEI. The CDR3 sequence is 13 residues long. Trimming took off 0 bases at V and 6 bases at J, with 6 bases between the two ends. The DNA of the CDR3 is TGTGCCAGCAGTGAAGCGGGGTTCAATGAGCAGTTCTTC. It yields the protein CASSEAGFNEQFF. The complete variable domain, with remaining parts taken from reference TRBV2 and TRBJ2-1, reads EPEVTQTPSHQVTQMGQEVILRCVPISNHLYFYWYRQILGQKVEFLVSFYNNEISEKSEIFDDQFSVERPDGSNFTLKIRSTKLEDSAMYFCASSEAGFNEQFFGPGTRLTVL.

The V call is TRBV6-6, the J call TRBJ2-3; D unclear. Between the trimmed V and J ends, which lost 2 bases and 0 bases, there was a span of 3 bases. This CDR3 has 13 amino acids. The germline CDR1 and CDR2 sequences are MNHNY and SVGAGI (reference sequence). CDR3 sequence: CASSYDSTDTQYF. DNA for the CDR3: TGTGCCAGCAGTTACGACAGCACAGATACGCAGTATTTT.

The table lists this clone with many counts. J is TRBJ1-6 and V is TRBV6-5; 7 nucleotides agree with TRBD1. Germline CDR1 MNHEY, CDR2 SVGAGI. The length of the CDR3 is 13 residues. The V and J ends lost 5 bases and 5 bases, in that order; junction bases with no gene match: 0. The CDR3, as DNA: TGTGCCAGCAGTGACAGGGATAATTCACCCCTCCACTTT. This codes for CASSDRDNSPLHF.

This chain joins TRBV7-2 and TRBJ1-6; D is unresolved. Trimming shortened V by 1 base and J by 1 base, and 8 bases separated the two germline ends. CDR1 SGHTA and CDR2 FQGNSA come from the germline V gene. The length of the CDR3 is 16 residues. The CDR3 DNA reads TGTGCCAGCAGCTTAGGACCCGGATCCTATAATTCACCCCTCCACTTT. It encodes CASSLGPGSYNSPLHF. The variable domain in full, with the rest retrieved from reference TRBV7-2 and TRBJ1-6, is GAGVSQSPSNKVTEKGKDVELRCDPISGHTALYWYRQSLGQGLEFLIYFQGNSAPDKSGLPSDRFSAERTGGSVSTLTIQRTQQEDSAVYLCASSLGPGSYNSPLHFGNGTRLTVT.

The chain joins TRBV5-1 to TRBJ2-2; TRBD1 is a possible D gene (7 bases). Per the germline V gene, CDR1 is SGHRS and CDR2 is YFSETQ. The V end lost 2 bases, the J end lost 5 bases, and 13 bases lay between the germline ends. The CDR3 totals 15 residues. DNA for the CDR3: TGCGCCAGCAGCTTCGGAGGGGGCAGTACCGGGGAGCTGTTTTTT. Translating gives CASSFGGGSTGELFF.

The J gene is TRBJ1-1, the V gene TRBV27; D might be TRBD1 (6 bases). The germline gives CDR1 MNHEY, CDR2 SMNVEV (reference sequence). With 7 bases removed from V and 4 bases from J, the gap between germline ends came to 10 bases. The CDR3 sequence is 12 residues long. This CDR3 is CASIGGPTEAFF. CDR3 in DNA: TGTGCCAGCATCGGGGGCCCCACTGAAGCTTTCTTT.

This sequence joins TRBV25-1 and TRBJ2-1, with TRBD2 matching over 8 bases. CDR1 and CDR2 from the germline V gene are MGHDK and SYGVNS. There are 18 residues in the CDR3. Losses at the gene ends were 7 bases for V and 3 bases for J; bases not matched to a gene: 17. The CDR3: CASTGWPIAGSGYNEQFF. The CDR3 coding sequence is TGTGCCAGCACCGGATGGCCTATAGCGGGGAGTGGCTACAATGAGCAGTTCTTC.

The rearrangement joins TRBV7-9 to TRBJ2-1; D perhaps matches TRBD2 (5 bases). The V gene's germline CDR1 is SEHNR and CDR2 FQNEAQ (reference sequence). The CDR3 is made up of 15 amino acids. V lost 5 bases and J 4 bases, leaving 15 bases between the germline ends. This chain's CDR3 is CASSPASGEYNEQFF. In nucleotides, the CDR3 is TGTGCCAGCAGCCCCGCGAGCGGCGAGTACAATGAGCAGTTCTTC.

The CDR3 reads CASRQGEGTEAFF. The CDR3 nucleotides read TGTGCCAGCAGGCAGGGAGAGGGCACTGAAGCTTTCTTT. The chain carries TRBV9 and TRBJ1-1; D is possibly TRBD1 (5 bases). CDR3 length: 13 residues. Trimming removed 5 bases at V and 4 bases at J, with 12 bases between. The germline CDR1 and CDR2 sequences are SGDLS and YYNGEE.

The chain has TRBV11-2 and TRBJ2-7; 9 nucleotides line up with TRBD2. The CDR3 is 17 residues long. V shed 3 bases, J shed 4 bases, and the junction held 13 bases outside the gene matches. Germline assignment: CDR1 SGHAT and CDR2 FQNNGV. The CDR3 sequence is CASSFHVAGAASYEQYF. CDR3 DNA: TGTGCCAGCAGCTTCCACGTAGCGGGGGCCGCCTCTTACGAGCAGTACTTC.

This chain uses TRBV29-1 with TRBJ1-2, with a weak D call TRBD1 (5 bases). Germline V gene data show CDR1 as SQVTM and CDR2 as ANQGSEA. The CDR3 has 14 amino acids. Trimming shortened V by 6 bases and J by 4 bases, and 18 bases separated the two germline ends. The chain's CDR3 is CSVNQAGRGYGYTF. CDR3 sequence (DNA): TGCAGCGTGAACCAAGCGGGGCGGGGCTATGGCTACACCTTC.

This clone was seen more than once but under ten times. This chain joins TRBV2 and TRBJ1-4, with D tentatively TRBD1 (6 bases). Trimming left V 9 bases short and J 7 bases short, with 12 bases between. The germline gives CDR1 SNHLY, CDR2 FYNNEI. This CDR3 is built from 12 residues. For the CDR3, the DNA is TGTGCCAGACAGGGTGATACTGAAAAACTGTTTTTT. This translates into CARQGDTEKLFF.

This clone was counted only a few times. This chain links TRBV14 with TRBJ2-1; D gene unclear. Trimming pared 0 bases from V and 6 bases from J, leaving 12 bases between. Germline V lookup: CDR1 SGHDN, CDR2 FVKESK. The CDR3 spans 15 residues. For the CDR3, the DNA is TGTGCCAGCAGCCAAGACCCCTCTAGTTTCAATGAGCAGTTCTTC. Protein product: CASSQDPSSFNEQFF.

This clone was seen only a few times. The CDR3 nucleotides are TGTGCTAGTGGGCCCGATTGGGAGCGCCAAGAGACCCAGTACTTC. Residues: CASGPDWERQETQYF. V and J are TRBV12-5 and TRBJ2-5, with D maybe TRBD2 (5 bases). The V end was cut by 6 bases, the J end by 1 base, with 15 bases between. Germline V gene lookup returns CDR1 LGHNT and CDR2 FRNRAP. CDR3 length: 15 amino acids.

This clone showed up just once. The chain combines TRBV23-1 with TRBJ1-5; possibly TRBD1 for D (6 bases). TRBV23-1 is filed as an ORF, its function uncertain. The ends were cut back, 4 bases at V and 4 bases at J, with 14 bases in the middle. CDR3 length: 15 amino acids. The DNA for the CDR3 is TGCGCCAGCAGTCTTGGACAGCGGGATAATCAGCCCCAGCATTTT. Its translation: CASSLGQRDNQPQHF.

The chain is built from TRBV6-5 and TRBJ2-5, with D perhaps TRBD1 (7 bases). The CDR3 is made up of 14 amino acids. Germline V gives CDR1 MNHEY, CDR2 SVGAGI. Between the trimmed V and J ends, which lost 4 bases and 9 bases, there was a span of 18 bases. This chain's CDR3 is CASSWTGGKGAQYF. DNA of the CDR3: TGTGCCAGCAGTTGGACAGGAGGGAAAGGGGCCCAGTACTTC.

This clone ranks as medium-sized. This CDR3 is also generated by other DNA sequences in the sample. The CDR3, as DNA: TGTGCCAGCAGCTTATTAGCGGGACAAGAGACCCAGTACTTC. As protein: CASSLLAGQETQYF. J is TRBJ2-5 and V is TRBV11-2; 8 positions match TRBD2. The V gene end was trimmed by 2 bases and the J gene end by 2 bases; junction bases not matched to a gene: 1. Germline lookup yields CDR1 SGHAT and CDR2 FQNNGV. The CDR3 consists of 14 residues.

The V gene is TRBV7-8, the J gene TRBJ2-7, with a weak D call TRBD2 (7 bases). The CDR3 sequence is 15 residues long. Germline V gives CDR1 SGHVS, CDR2 FQNEAQ. Trimming removed 7 bases from V and 0 bases from J, with 16 bases in between. Here the CDR3 DNA reads TGTGCCAGCACCTACGATCGGGGGGCCTCCTACGAGCAGTACTTC. It translates to CASTYDRGASYEQYF.

This clone has just a few counts. CDR3 residues: CAISNPGQGEKYGYTF. DNA of the CDR3: TGTGCCATCAGTAACCCGGGACAGGGGGAGAAATATGGCTACACCTTC. This rearrangement joins TRBV10-3 to TRBJ1-2; 11 positions agree with TRBD1. In germline, CDR1 is ENHRY, CDR2 SYGVKD. The trim removed 5 bases at V and 5 bases at J, leaving 10 bases unmatched. The CDR3 is made up of 16 amino acids.

This clone came up a few times. The chain links TRBV27 to TRBJ2-5; 8 bases line up with TRBD2. Germline assignment: CDR1 MNHEY and CDR2 SMNVEV (reference sequence). V dropped 5 bases and J dropped 5; count of bases not matched to a gene: 7. The CDR3 covers 14 residues. The CDR3 bases are TGTGCCAGCAGTCCCCGGGAGGGCGGCGAGACCCAGTACTTC. Translated: CASSPREGGETQYF.

This clone was counted once. The gene calls are TRBV5-1 and TRBJ2-1, with no clear D. The ends were cut back, 2 bases at V and 8 bases at J, with 8 bases in the middle. CDR3 size: 12 residues. Germline CDR1 and CDR2: SGHRS and YFSETQ. This CDR3 reads CASSLGRDEQFF. The CDR3 DNA reads as TGCGCCAGCAGCTTAGGAAGAGATGAGCAGTTCTTC.

V and J are TRBV7-6 and TRBJ2-7; D perhaps matches TRBD2 (5 bases). Trimming cost V 7 bases and J 6 bases, with 13 bases left between them. Germline assignment: CDR1 SGHVS and CDR2 FNYEAQ. The CDR3 spans 12 residues. DNA for the CDR3: TGTGCCAGCACCGACACCCGGGGCGAGCAGTACTTC. Translated: CASTDTRGEQYF.

The sample holds a few counts of this clone. The CDR3 spells CASSLSGSSYEQYF. In DNA, the CDR3 is TGTGCCAGCAGCTTATCGGGGTCCAGCTACGAGCAGTACTTC. The V and J genes are TRBV7-9 and TRBJ2-7; D possibly corresponds to TRBD2 (5 bases). V was pared by 2 bases and J by 3 bases, with 11 bases between. The CDR3 has 14 residues. Germline V gene sequence: CDR1 SEHNR, CDR2 FQNEAQ (reference sequence).

Turning to this clone: One end of the junction does not line up with germline, which may come from a read error. This rearrangement joins TRBV4-1 to TRBJ2-5; D ambiguous. Per the germline V gene, CDR1 is MGHRA and CDR2 is YSYEKL. This CDR3 is 13 amino acids long. The CDR3 DNA is TGCGCCAGAAGCCTAAGACTGGGTGAGACCCAGTACTTC. This sequence encodes CARSLRLGETQYF.

The V and J genes are TRBV7-8 and TRBJ2-1; 9 bases line up with TRBD2. The germline CDR1 and CDR2 sequences are SGHVS and FQNEAQ. There are 15 residues in the CDR3. J was trimmed by 8 bases and V by 5 bases; bases with no gene match: 10. The CDR3 reads CASSEAGGWLDEQFF. The CDR3 DNA is TGTGCCAGCAGCGAAGCGGGGGGATGGTTAGATGAGCAGTTCTTC.